Presented here are 5 T cell receptor beta chains from one specimen sequenced in a study of cytomegalovirus exposure and HLA in healthy donors. The primer mix had 60 Vbeta and 13 Jbeta primers. The protocol was immunoSEQ multiplex PCR, while the TCRdb copy is restricted to in-frame clones and leaves out a portion. The repertoire table contains more than 95,000 clones. The specimen was PBMCs. The receptors shown here come from a man aged 40-49 years in good health and CMV-seronegative.

The chain joins TRBV6-6 to TRBJ2-2; TRBD2 is a possible D gene (6 bases). This CDR3 is 16 amino acids long. Germline lookup yields CDR1 MNHNY and CDR2 SVGAGI (reference sequence). V gave up 4 bases and J gave up 5 bases, with 17 bases separating them. Here the CDR3 reads CASSSLRWGRTGELFF. The CDR3 DNA is TGTGCCAGCAGTTCGCTGAGGTGGGGGAGGACCGGGGAGCTGTTTTTT.

The CDR3 spells CASSVRGSMNEQFF. CDR3 DNA sequence: TGTGCCAGCAGTGTACGCGGGAGTATGAATGAGCAGTTCTTC. The chain recombines TRBV2 with TRBJ2-1; TRBD2 matches 7 bases. The CDR3 contains 14 residues. The V gene end was trimmed by 4 bases and the J gene end by 7 bases; junction bases not matched to a gene: 7. Germline lookup yields CDR1 SNHLY and CDR2 FYNNEI.

Here the CDR3 DNA reads TGTGCCAGCAGCTTAGTAGCGCGACGAGCTACTAGCACAGATACGCAGTATTTT. It yields the protein CASSLVARRATSTDTQYF. V usage is TRBV11-2 and J usage is TRBJ2-3; D possibly corresponds to TRBD2 (5 bases). The CDR3 has 18 amino acids. Germline-derived CDR1 and CDR2 are SGHAT and FQNNGV. V lost 1 base and J 0 bases, leaving 17 bases between the germline ends.

This chain uses TRBV6-5 with TRBJ2-1; no reliable D call. Looked up from germline, CDR1 is MNHEY and CDR2 is SVGAGI. The CDR3 has 16 amino acids. Trimming removed 0 bases at V and 5 bases at J, with 14 bases between. CDR3 bases: TGTGCCAGCAGTTACTCGAGCTGGGCTGTTGACAATGAGCAGTTCTTC. It codes for CASSYSSWAVDNEQFF.

The chain has TRBV9 and TRBJ2-1, with 8 bases that match TRBD2. The germline CDR1 and CDR2 sequences are SGDLS and YYNGEE. The junction had 10 bases not matched to a gene; V was cut back by 2 bases and J by 9 bases. The CDR3 loop spans 15 amino acids. CDR3 DNA: TGTGCCAGCAGCGTCTTAGCGGGAAGGGTGAGTGAGCAGTTCTTC. Translation: CASSVLAGRVSEQFF.